These T cell receptor beta chains were read from a single sample in a study of patients and donors after allogeneic stem cell transplantation. TCRdb used MiXCR to reprocess the RT-PCR reads, holding one entry per CDR3 protein. The data show roughly 250,000 distinct CDR3 sequences, 13% to 15% seen once. Material for sequencing was blood, either unsorted or a sorted T cell fraction (not recorded which). The receptor source for this set is a human donor who was either an allogeneic HSCT recipient or a stem cell or donor lymphocyte infusion donor (not recorded which). It is not recorded whose cells these are; they may come from a transplant donor. The CDR3 runs from the conserved cysteine through the conserved F or W. D genes are given only for firm matches. Size tells how often a clone was seen (once, few, many) or the class of an expanded clone, and some rows leave it out.

v_call: TRBV28; j_call: TRBJ2-7; clone_size: -; d_call: TRBD1; cdr3_nt: TGTGCCAGCAGTTCAACAGGGGAAACTTACGAGCAGTACTTC; cdr3_aa: CASSSTGETYEQYF
v_call: TRBV9; j_call: TRBJ2-4; clone_size: many; d_call: -; cdr3_nt: TGTGCCAGCAGCGTAGCTGTAGTCGGAAACATTCAGTACTTC; cdr3_aa: CASSVAVVGNIQYF
v_call: TRBV10-3; j_call: TRBJ1-6; clone_size: -; d_call: -; cdr3_nt: TGTGCCATCAGTGGTCGGGCAGGGAGAGGAACCCTCCACTTT; cdr3_aa: CAISGRAGRGTLHF
v_call: TRBV20-1; j_call: TRBJ2-1; clone_size: many; d_call: -; cdr3_nt: TGCAGTGCTGGAAGAAGCGACAGGCTCAGTGAGCAGTTCTTC; cdr3_aa: CSAGRSDRLSEQFF
v_call: TRBV20-1; j_call: TRBJ2-1; clone_size: -; d_call: TRBD2; cdr3_nt: TGCAGTGCTCCGACTAGCGGGAGCAGTTTTTTCAATGAGCAGTTCTTC; cdr3_aa: CSAPTSGSSFFNEQFF
v_call: TRBV30; j_call: TRBJ1-2; clone_size: -; d_call: -; cdr3_nt: TGTGCCTGGAGTGTAGGCTTAAACTATGGCTACACCTTC; cdr3_aa: CAWSVGLNYGYTF
v_call: TRBV19; j_call: TRBJ2-5; clone_size: many; d_call: -; cdr3_nt: TGTGCCAGTAGTCAATCCAGCCAAGAGACCCAGTACTTC; cdr3_aa: CASSQSSQETQYF
v_call: TRBV30; j_call: TRBJ2-1; clone_size: once; d_call: -; cdr3_nt: TGTGCCTGGAGTATACAGGGTGGGCGAGGGCAGTTCTTC; cdr3_aa: CAWSIQGGRGQFF
v_call: TRBV6-2/TRBV6-3; j_call: TRBJ1-5; clone_size: few; d_call: -; cdr3_nt: TGTGCCAGCAGCCGCGGACAGTTAACTCAGCCCCAGCATTTT; cdr3_aa: CASSRGQLTQPQHF
v_call: TRBV12-3/TRBV12-4; j_call: TRBJ1-1; clone_size: many; d_call: -; cdr3_nt: TGTGCCAGCAGTTTAGACAGATGGAACACTGAAGCTTTCTTT; cdr3_aa: CASSLDRWNTEAFF
v_call: TRBV6-2/TRBV6-3; j_call: TRBJ2-1; clone_size: few; d_call: -; cdr3_nt: TGTGCCAGCAGTTACCCAACCTCTGGCGGGATAAACAATGAGCAGTTCTTC; cdr3_aa: CASSYPTSGGINNEQFF
v_call: TRBV12-3/TRBV12-4; j_call: TRBJ2-1; clone_size: many; d_call: TRBD2; cdr3_nt: TGTGCCAGCAGCTCCTCTCTAGCGGGGGTCATCTTTAACAATGAGCAGTTCTTC; cdr3_aa: CASSSSLAGVIFNNEQFF
v_call: TRBV7-9; j_call: TRBJ1-2; clone_size: few; d_call: -; cdr3_nt: TGTGCCAGCAGCTTATTTACCGGACAGCCGGGTGGCTACACCTTC; cdr3_aa: CASSLFTGQPGGYTF
v_call: TRBV24-1; j_call: TRBJ2-1; clone_size: -; d_call: TRBD2; cdr3_nt: TGTGCCACCGTCGCGGGAGGCCTAGTCCATGAGCAGTTCTTC; cdr3_aa: CATVAGGLVHEQFF
v_call: TRBV6-1; j_call: TRBJ2-5; clone_size: -; d_call: TRBD2; cdr3_nt: TGTGCCAGCATTCCCTCTGGGACTAGCGGGGCTAAAGAGACCCAGTACTTC; cdr3_aa: CASIPSGTSGAKETQYF
v_call: TRBV4-1; j_call: TRBJ1-2; clone_size: few; d_call: TRBD1; cdr3_nt: TGCGCCAGCAGCCAGGACAGGGACGGTGGCTACACCTTC; cdr3_aa: CASSQDRDGGYTF
v_call: TRBV20-1; j_call: TRBJ1-4; clone_size: many; d_call: TRBD1; cdr3_nt: TGCAGTGCTGGACAGGGGCGGGAAAAACTGTTTTTT; cdr3_aa: CSAGQGREKLFF
v_call: TRBV12-3/TRBV12-4; j_call: TRBJ1-1; clone_size: many; d_call: -; cdr3_nt: TGTGCCAGCAGTTCAAGGGGCGGGTCGGAAGCTTTCTTT; cdr3_aa: CASSSRGGSEAFF
v_call: TRBV6-1; j_call: TRBJ2-4; clone_size: -; d_call: TRBD2; cdr3_nt: TGTGCCAGCAGTGAATTCTGGGGGGGAAACATTCAGTACTTC; cdr3_aa: CASSEFWGGNIQYF
v_call: TRBV9; j_call: TRBJ1-1; clone_size: many; d_call: -; cdr3_nt: TGTGCCAGCAGTGTTGAGGGGGGGAACACTGAAGCTTTCTTT; cdr3_aa: CASSVEGGNTEAFF
v_call: TRBV20-1; j_call: TRBJ2-7; clone_size: few; d_call: TRBD2; cdr3_nt: TGCAGTGCTAGAGACGGGGGGAACCTCCACGAGCAGTACTTC; cdr3_aa: CSARDGGNLHEQYF
v_call: TRBV4-1; j_call: TRBJ2-7; clone_size: many; d_call: -; cdr3_nt: TGCGCCAGCAGCCAAGAAGGAGGCCTCAAAAGCCACGAGCAGTACTTC; cdr3_aa: CASSQEGGLKSHEQYF
v_call: TRBV23-1; j_call: TRBJ2-5; clone_size: few; d_call: TRBD2; cdr3_nt: TGCGCCAGCAGCTCCCCAGGGACTAGCGGGAGAATATACTTC; cdr3_aa: CASSSPGTSGRIYF
v_call: TRBV29-1; j_call: TRBJ1-2; clone_size: -; d_call: -; cdr3_nt: TGCAGCGTTGTCAACCGCCAGAGCGAGGGCTACACCTTC; cdr3_aa: CSVVNRQSEGYTF
v_call: TRBV5-1; j_call: TRBJ2-7; clone_size: many; d_call: TRBD2; cdr3_nt: TGCGCCAGCAGTAGGGGTAGCGGGACCTACGAGCAGTACTTC; cdr3_aa: CASSRGSGTYEQYF
v_call: TRBV20-1; j_call: TRBJ2-7; clone_size: -; d_call: TRBD2; cdr3_nt: TGCAGTGCTAGAGATACGTGGGGACTAGCGGCTTCCTACGAGCAGTACTTC; cdr3_aa: CSARDTWGLAASYEQYF
v_call: TRBV9; j_call: TRBJ1-1; clone_size: many; d_call: TRBD1; cdr3_nt: TGTGCCAGCAGCGCCTCGGACAGGACAGACTATGAAGCTTTCTTT; cdr3_aa: CASSASDRTDYEAFF
v_call: TRBV6-5; j_call: TRBJ1-1; clone_size: -; d_call: TRBD1; cdr3_nt: TGTGCCAGCAGCCAAATACAGGGGGAGGCTTTCTTT; cdr3_aa: CASSQIQGEAFF
v_call: TRBV12-3/TRBV12-4; j_call: TRBJ2-5; clone_size: many; d_call: -; cdr3_nt: TGTGCCAGCAGTTTAGATAGGGGAGAGACCCAGTACTTC; cdr3_aa: CASSLDRGETQYF